Listed below are T cell receptor beta chains from one sample, sequenced in a study of cytomegalovirus exposure and HLA in healthy donors. Only in-frame clones appear in the TCRdb table, and some are missing; sequencing was by immunoSEQ multiplex PCR. Here the sample spans about 130,000 clones, roughly 74% being singletons. The specimen sequenced was PBMCs. The source of these receptors is a man between 35 and 55 years old in good health and CMV-seropositive. CDR3s include the opening cysteine and the closing phenylalanine or tryptophan. Fields, in order: D gene, V gene, clone size, J gene, CDR3 protein, CDR3 DNA. The D gene is left open where the match is weak. Expanded clones get a size class; other rows say once, few or many, or leave the size out.

NA	TRBV5-1	NA	TRBJ2-2	CASSPPMLDTGELFF	TGCGCCAGCAGCCCCCCTATGTTGGACACCGGGGAGCTGTTTTTT
NA	TRBV5-4	NA	TRBJ1-1	CASSLGGLNTEAFF	TGTGCCAGCAGCTTGGGCGGCTTGAACACTGAAGCTTTCTTT
NA	TRBV28	NA	TRBJ2-6	CASSFQTAGANVLTF	TGTGCCAGCAGTTTTCAAACGGCTGGGGCCAACGTCCTGACTTTC
NA	TRBV28	NA	TRBJ2-7	CASSWQRGLHEQYF	TGTGCCAGCAGTTGGCAGAGAGGCCTCCACGAGCAGTACTTC
NA	TRBV4-1	once	TRBJ2-4	CASSQEWQIKNIQYF	TGCGCCAGCAGCCAAGAGTGGCAAATTAAAAACATTCAGTACTTC
NA	TRBV5-4	few	TRBJ2-5	CASSATGLEETQYF	TGTGCCAGCAGCGCAACAGGGTTGGAAGAGACCCAGTACTTC
TRBD2	TRBV6-1	NA	TRBJ2-5	CASKPLAGVRETQYF	TGTGCCAGCAAACCACTAGCGGGAGTTCGGGAGACCCAGTACTTC
TRBD1	TRBV5-1	once	TRBJ1-2	CASSFPGQEGYTF	TGCGCCAGCAGCTTCCCGGGACAGGAAGGCTACACCTTC
NA	TRBV7-9	NA	TRBJ2-3	CASSFDRGTDTQYF	TGTGCCAGCAGCTTCGACAGAGGCACAGATACGCAGTATTTT
TRBD1	TRBV4-2	NA	TRBJ1-2	CASSQAAGTGYGYTF	TGTGCCAGCAGCCAAGCCGCCGGGACAGGGTATGGCTACACCTTC
TRBD1	TRBV11-2	NA	TRBJ2-7	CASSLVRGPSYEQYF	TGTGCCAGCAGCTTAGTTAGGGGGCCCTCCTACGAGCAGTACTTC
TRBD1	TRBV6-6	NA	TRBJ1-1	CASSYDRGLNTEAFF	TGTGCCAGCAGTTATGACAGGGGGTTGAACACTGAAGCTTTCTTT
NA	TRBV9	NA	TRBJ2-5	CASSVGRGGAETQYF	TGTGCCAGCAGCGTAGGAAGGGGGGGAGCAGAGACCCAGTACTTC
NA	TRBV28	NA	TRBJ2-6	CASSLLGTKAGANVLTF	TGTGCCAGCAGTTTATTAGGGACAAAAGCTGGGGCCAACGTCCTGACTTTC
TRBD2	TRBV9	NA	TRBJ2-7	CASSVGSGRAYEQYF	TGTGCCAGCAGCGTGGGTAGCGGGAGGGCCTACGAGCAGTACTTC
NA	TRBV28	NA	TRBJ1-5	CASSRADSYSNQPQHF	TGTGCCAGCAGTCGGGCCGACAGTTATAGCAATCAGCCCCAGCATTTT
NA	TRBV28	NA	TRBJ1-5	CASSSQKRLQGGQPQHF	TGTGCCAGCAGTTCCCAGAAAAGGTTACAGGGCGGACAGCCCCAGCATTTT
NA	TRBV5-7	NA	TRBJ2-3	CASSLDPTGSMSTDTQYF	TGTGCCAGCAGCTTGGACCCAACCGGGTCGATGAGCACAGATACGCAGTATTTT
TRBD1	TRBV5-1	once	TRBJ2-2	CASSSNPGQKNTGELFF	TGCGCCAGCAGCTCGAACCCGGGACAGAAGAACACCGGGGAGCTGTTTTTT
TRBD1	TRBV11-2	NA	TRBJ1-2	CASSFGTGRGYTF	TGTGCCAGCAGCTTTGGGACAGGGAGAGGCTACACCTTC
NA	TRBV7-9	NA	TRBJ2-1	CASSLAQSNEQFF	TGTGCCAGCAGCTTAGCACAGAGCAATGAGCAGTTCTTC
TRBD1	TRBV29-1	NA	TRBJ1-4	CSVQNTGGDEKLFF	TGCAGCGTCCAGAACACAGGGGGGGATGAAAAACTGTTTTTT
NA	TRBV28	NA	TRBJ2-1	CASSPGLDTEQFF	TGTGCCAGCAGTCCAGGTTTGGACACCGAGCAGTTCTTC
TRBD1	TRBV30	few	TRBJ1-3	CAWSVLDRAGTIYF	TGTGCCTGGAGTGTATTGGACAGGGCGGGCACCATATATTTT
NA	TRBV27	NA	TRBJ2-3	CASSLVGRGKDTQYF	TGTGCCAGCAGTTTGGTAGGCAGGGGAAAAGATACGCAGTATTTT
NA	TRBV29-1	NA	TRBJ1-2	CSVAGELLYGYTF	TGCAGCGTTGCGGGGGAGCTATTATATGGCTACACCTTC
TRBD2	TRBV7-2	NA	TRBJ2-1	CASSSGTSGRAYEQFF	TGTGCCAGCAGCTCGGGGACTAGCGGGAGGGCCTATGAGCAGTTCTTC
TRBD1	TRBV30	few	TRBJ1-2	CAWTRDSRNYGYTF	TGTGCCTGGACCAGGGACAGCAGAAACTATGGCTACACCTTC
NA	TRBV2	NA	TRBJ2-1	CASRTLGGGWGEQFF	TGTGCCAGCAGGACCCTGGGGGGGGGCTGGGGTGAGCAGTTCTTC
NA	TRBV28	NA	TRBJ1-5	CASSFQGVDQPQHF	TGTGCCAGCAGTTTTCAAGGGGTGGATCAGCCCCAGCATTTT
TRBD1	TRBV4-1	NA	TRBJ2-5	CASSQVWTGGSPRETQYF	TGCGCCAGCAGCCAAGTATGGACAGGCGGTTCCCCTAGGGAGACCCAGTACTTC
NA	TRBV4-2	NA	TRBJ2-2	CASSQGTGESGELFF	TGTGCCAGCAGCCAAGGGACTGGGGAGTCCGGGGAGCTGTTTTTT
TRBD1	TRBV28	few	TRBJ1-6	CASSYVQGALGKNNSPLHF	TGTGCCAGCAGTTACGTACAGGGGGCGCTCGGAAAAAATAATTCACCCCTCCACTTT
TRBD1	TRBV11-2	NA	TRBJ2-6	CASSPSPGQGLSGANVLTF	TGTGCCAGCAGCCCCAGCCCGGGACAGGGTCTTTCTGGGGCCAACGTCCTGACTTTC
NA	TRBV7-2	NA	TRBJ1-1	CASSRVNTEAFF	TGTGCCAGCAGCCGGGTGAACACTGAAGCTTTCTTT
NA	TRBV15	NA	TRBJ2-3	CATSYRTGSPDTQYF	TGTGCCACCAGCTATCGCACAGGGTCCCCAGATACGCAGTATTTT
NA	TRBV19	NA	TRBJ2-2	CATTAAVNTGELFF	TGTGCCACCACTGCAGCGGTTAACACCGGGGAGCTGTTTTTT
TRBD1	TRBV4-1	NA	TRBJ1-1	CAGRGTGQAFF	TGCGCCGGACGGGGGACAGGGCAAGCTTTCTTT
TRBD1	TRBV27	NA	TRBJ1-2	CASSHTGADYGYTF	TGTGCCAGCAGTCACACAGGGGCCGACTATGGCTACACCTTC
NA	TRBV27	NA	TRBJ2-4	CASSLHGAQTKNIQYF	TGTGCCAGCAGTTTACATGGGGCGCAGACCAAAAACATTCAGTACTTC
NA	TRBV5-6	NA	TRBJ2-7	CASSLGRGAFYEQYF	TGTGCCAGCAGCTTGGGCCGGGGGGCCTTCTACGAGCAGTACTTC
TRBD2	TRBV7-2	few	TRBJ2-3	CASSSNPASGGVSTDTQYF	TGTGCCAGCAGCTCAAATCCGGCTAGCGGGGGGGTTAGCACAGATACGCAGTATTTT
NA	TRBV9	NA	TRBJ2-7	CASSPLVRRDAHEQYF	TGTGCCAGCAGCCCCCTAGTGAGGAGGGACGCCCACGAGCAGTACTTC
TRBD1	TRBV18	few	TRBJ2-2	CASSGTVNTGELFF	TGTGCCAGCTCAGGGACAGTCAACACCGGGGAGCTGTTTTTT
NA	TRBV25-1	once	TRBJ2-1	CASTRGAEQFF	TGTGCCAGCACCAGGGGGGCTGAGCAGTTCTTC
NA	TRBV27	NA	TRBJ2-2	CASATGRSAGELFF	TGTGCCAGCGCGACAGGGAGGTCGGCCGGGGAGCTGTTTTTT
TRBD1	TRBV30	NA	TRBJ1-4	CAWSVMGTGPNEKLFF	TGTGCCTGGAGTGTAATGGGGACAGGGCCGAATGAAAAACTGTTTTTT
NA	TRBV6-5	once	TRBJ2-5	CASSFRDNPGRETQYF	TGTGCCAGCAGTTTCCGGGACAATCCAGGGCGAGAGACCCAGTACTTC
NA	TRBV2	NA	TRBJ2-1	CASTSSAQSYNEQFF	TGTGCCAGCACCTCTAGCGCCCAGTCCTACAATGAGCAGTTCTTC
TRBD1	TRBV28	NA	TRBJ1-2	CASSETGQPNYGYTF	TGTGCCAGCAGTGAAACGGGACAGCCTAACTATGGCTACACCTTC
NA	TRBV7-2	NA	TRBJ2-3	CASSLPTLRTDTQYF	TGTGCCAGCAGCTTACCCACACTACGCACAGATACGCAGTATTTT
NA	TRBV28	NA	TRBJ1-3	CASSLLADSGNTIYF	TGTGCCAGCAGTTTATTGGCAGACTCTGGAAACACCATATATTTT
NA	TRBV2	NA	TRBJ2-7	CASKKRGPAYEQYF	TGTGCCAGCAAGAAAAGGGGCCCGGCCTACGAGCAGTACTTC
TRBD2	TRBV28	NA	TRBJ2-1	CASSLFGLAGNEQFF	TGTGCCAGCAGTTTATTCGGACTAGCGGGGAATGAGCAGTTCTTC